This record covers a single T cell receptor beta chain. The antigen is unknown. The record originates from a study of identical twins. Template switching supplied a universal primer site; unique molecular identifiers were carried on the cDNA. TCRdb reanalysed the 5' RACE reads using MiXCR and keeps one entry per CDR3 protein. The data show 1.5 million to 2 million distinct CDR3 sequences, with less than 40% seen just once and less than 0.35% held by the top ten. The germline V gene has CDR1 MNHNY and CDR2 SVGAGI (reference sequence). The CDR3 is 15 residues long. General observations from the study: While abundant cord blood beta clonotypes carried fewer insertions, memory repertoires showed no such pattern.

The sequenced material came from cord blood. This TCR came from a newborn girl in good health. The chain joins TRBV6-6 to TRBJ2-4; 8 bases line up with TRBD1. The J call is doubtful: the DNA matches TRBJ2-7 better. The CDR3 region is CASSYGRGRSYEQYF. As DNA, the CDR3 is TGTGCCAGCAGTTACGGCAGGGGGCGAAGCTACGAGCAGTACTTC.